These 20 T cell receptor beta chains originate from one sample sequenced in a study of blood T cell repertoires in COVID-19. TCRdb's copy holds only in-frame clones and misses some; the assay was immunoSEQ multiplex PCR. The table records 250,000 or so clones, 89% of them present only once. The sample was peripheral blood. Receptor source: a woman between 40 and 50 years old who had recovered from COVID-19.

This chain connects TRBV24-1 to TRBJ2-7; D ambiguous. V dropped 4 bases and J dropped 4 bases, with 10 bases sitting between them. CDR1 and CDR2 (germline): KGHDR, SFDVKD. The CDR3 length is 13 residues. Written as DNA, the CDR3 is TGTGCCACCAGTGACAAGAATCGGTACGAGCAGTACTTC. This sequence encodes CATSDKNRYEQYF.

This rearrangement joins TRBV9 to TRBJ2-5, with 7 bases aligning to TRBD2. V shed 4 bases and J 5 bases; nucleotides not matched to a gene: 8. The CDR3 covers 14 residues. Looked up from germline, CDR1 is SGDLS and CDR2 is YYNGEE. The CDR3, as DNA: TGTGCCAGCAGCCCAGAGTGGACTAGGGAGACCCAGTACTTC. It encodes CASSPEWTRETQYF.

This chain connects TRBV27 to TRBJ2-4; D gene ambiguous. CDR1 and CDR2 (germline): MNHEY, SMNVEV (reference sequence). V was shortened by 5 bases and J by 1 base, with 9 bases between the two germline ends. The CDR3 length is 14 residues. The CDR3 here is CASSPSEAKNIQYF. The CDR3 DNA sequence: TGTGCCAGCAGTCCCAGCGAGGCCAAAAACATTCAGTACTTC.

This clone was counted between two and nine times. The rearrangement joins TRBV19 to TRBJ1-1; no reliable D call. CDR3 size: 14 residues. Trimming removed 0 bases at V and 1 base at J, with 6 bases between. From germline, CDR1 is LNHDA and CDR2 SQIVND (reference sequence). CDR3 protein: CASSIEQSNTEAFF. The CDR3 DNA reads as TGTGCCAGTAGTATAGAACAGTCGAACACTGAAGCTTTCTTT.

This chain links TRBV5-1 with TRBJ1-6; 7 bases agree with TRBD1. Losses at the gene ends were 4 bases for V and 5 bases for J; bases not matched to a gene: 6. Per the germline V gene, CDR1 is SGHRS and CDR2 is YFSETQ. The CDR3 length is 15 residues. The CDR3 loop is CASSRGQIDNSPLHF. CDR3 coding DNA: TGCGCCAGCAGCCGGGGACAGATAGATAATTCACCCCTCCACTTT. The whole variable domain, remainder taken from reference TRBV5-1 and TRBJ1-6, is KAGVTQTPRYLIKTRGQQVTLSCSPISGHRSVSWYQQTPGQGLQFLFEYFSETQRNKGNFPGRFSGRQFSNSRSEMNVSTLELGDSALYLCASSRGQIDNSPLHFGNGTRLTVT.

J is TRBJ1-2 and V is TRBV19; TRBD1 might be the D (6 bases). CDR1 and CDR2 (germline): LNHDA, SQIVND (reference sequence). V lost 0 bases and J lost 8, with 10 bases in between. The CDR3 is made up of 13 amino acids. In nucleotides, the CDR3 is TGTGCCAGTAGTATAGATGGGGGACAAGGCTACACCTTC. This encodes CASSIDGGQGYTF.

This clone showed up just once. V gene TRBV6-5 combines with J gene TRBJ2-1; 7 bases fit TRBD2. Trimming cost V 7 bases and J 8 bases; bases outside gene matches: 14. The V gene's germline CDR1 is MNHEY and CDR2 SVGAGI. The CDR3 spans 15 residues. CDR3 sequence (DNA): TGTGCCAGCAAGAGGGACTACCACGAGGTCGATGAGCAGTTCTTC. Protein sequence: CASKRDYHEVDEQFF.

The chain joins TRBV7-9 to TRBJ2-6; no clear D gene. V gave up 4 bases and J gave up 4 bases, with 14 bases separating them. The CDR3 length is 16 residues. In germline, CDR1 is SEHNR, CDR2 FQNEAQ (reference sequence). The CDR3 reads CASSSPVTQGANVLTF. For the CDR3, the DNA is TGTGCCAGCAGCTCCCCGGTCACGCAAGGGGCCAACGTCCTGACTTTC. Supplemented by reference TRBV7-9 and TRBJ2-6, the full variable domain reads DTGVSQNPRHKITKRGQNVTFRCDPISEHNRLYWYRQTLGQGPEFLTYFQNEAQLEKSRLLSDRFSAERPKGSFSTLEIQRTEQGDSAMYLCASSSPVTQGANVLTFGAGSRLTVL.

The CDR3 reads CASSSGGSPYGYTF. In DNA form, the CDR3 reads TGTGCCAGCAGCTCAGGGGGTTCGCCCTATGGCTACACCTTC. The chain carries TRBV6-5 and TRBJ1-2; 7 positions agree with TRBD1. This CDR3 spans 14 amino acids. The trim removed 6 bases at V and 4 bases at J, leaving 8 bases unmatched. Germline CDR1 MNHEY, CDR2 SVGAGI.

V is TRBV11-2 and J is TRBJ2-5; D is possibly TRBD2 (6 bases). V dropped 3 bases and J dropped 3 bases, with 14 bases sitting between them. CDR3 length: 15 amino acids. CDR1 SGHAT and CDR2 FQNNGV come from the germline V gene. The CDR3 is CASSFWGGVKETQYF. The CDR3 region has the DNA TGTGCCAGCAGCTTTTGGGGCGGGGTAAAAGAGACCCAGTACTTC.

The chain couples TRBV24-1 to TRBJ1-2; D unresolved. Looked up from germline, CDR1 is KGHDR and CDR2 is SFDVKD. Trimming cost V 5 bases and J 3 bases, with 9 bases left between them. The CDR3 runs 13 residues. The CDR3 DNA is TGTGCCACCAGTGGCCACCGAGACTATGGCTACACCTTC. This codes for CATSGHRDYGYTF.

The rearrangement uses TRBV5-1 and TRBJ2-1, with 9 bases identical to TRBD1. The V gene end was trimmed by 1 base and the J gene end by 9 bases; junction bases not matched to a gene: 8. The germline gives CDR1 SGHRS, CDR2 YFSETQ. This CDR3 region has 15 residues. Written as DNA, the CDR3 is TGCGCCAGCAGCTTGCCGGGACAGGGCAGTCGTGAGCAGTTCTTC. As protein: CASSLPGQGSREQFF.

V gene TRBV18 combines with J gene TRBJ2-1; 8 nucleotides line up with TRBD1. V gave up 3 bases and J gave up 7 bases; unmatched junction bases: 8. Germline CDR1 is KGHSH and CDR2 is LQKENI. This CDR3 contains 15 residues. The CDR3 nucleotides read TGTGCCAGCTCACCCCGGACAGGGAGTGTAAATGAGCAGTTCTTC. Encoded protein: CASSPRTGSVNEQFF.

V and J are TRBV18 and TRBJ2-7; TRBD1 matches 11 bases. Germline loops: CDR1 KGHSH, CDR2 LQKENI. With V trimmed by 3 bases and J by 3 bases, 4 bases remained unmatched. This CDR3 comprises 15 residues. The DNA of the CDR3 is TGTGCCAGCTCACCTGCCGGGACAGGGGGCTACGAGCAGTACTTC. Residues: CASSPAGTGGYEQYF.

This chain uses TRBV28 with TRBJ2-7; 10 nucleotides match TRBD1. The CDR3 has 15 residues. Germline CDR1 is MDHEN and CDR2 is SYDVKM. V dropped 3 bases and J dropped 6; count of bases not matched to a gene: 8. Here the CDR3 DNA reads TGTGCCAGCAGTTTGGAAGACAGGGGGCAACGCGAGCAGTACTTC. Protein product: CASSLEDRGQREQYF.

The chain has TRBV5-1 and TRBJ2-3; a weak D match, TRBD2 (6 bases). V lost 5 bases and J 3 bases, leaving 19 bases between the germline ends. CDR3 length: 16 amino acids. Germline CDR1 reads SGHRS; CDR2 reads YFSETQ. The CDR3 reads CASRVGGPYRTDTQYF. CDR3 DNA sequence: TGCGCCAGCAGAGTCGGAGGGCCCTATCGAACAGATACGCAGTATTTT.

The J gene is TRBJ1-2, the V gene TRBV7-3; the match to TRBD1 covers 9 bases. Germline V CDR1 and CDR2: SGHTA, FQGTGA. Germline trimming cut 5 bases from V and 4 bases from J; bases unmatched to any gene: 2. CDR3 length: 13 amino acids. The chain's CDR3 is CASSPGQGYGYTF. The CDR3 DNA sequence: TGTGCCAGCAGCCCGGGACAGGGCTATGGCTACACCTTC. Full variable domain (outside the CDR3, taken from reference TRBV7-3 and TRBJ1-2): GAGVSQTPSNKVTEKGKYVELRCDPISGHTALYWYRQSLGQGPEFLIYFQGTGAADDSGLPNDRFFAVRPEGSVSTLKIQRTERGDSAVYLCASSPGQGYGYTFGSGTRLTVV.

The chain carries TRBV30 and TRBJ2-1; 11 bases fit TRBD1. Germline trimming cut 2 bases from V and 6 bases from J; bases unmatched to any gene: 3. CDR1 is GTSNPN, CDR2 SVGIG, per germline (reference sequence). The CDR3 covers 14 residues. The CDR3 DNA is TGTGCCTGGAGTAGGACAGGGGGCCTCAATGAGCAGTTCTTC. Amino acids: CAWSRTGGLNEQFF.

For the CDR3, the DNA is TGTGCCAGCAGTTTGGAAGGATCTGGGACAGGGGGCATGGATGAGCAGTTCTTC. Translating it yields CASSLEGSGTGGMDEQFF. V usage is TRBV13 and J usage is TRBJ2-1, with 12 positions matching TRBD1. Germline-derived CDR1 and CDR2 are PRHDT and FYEKMQ (reference sequence). This CDR3 is 18 amino acids long. V gave up 6 bases and J gave up 8 bases; unmatched junction bases: 17.

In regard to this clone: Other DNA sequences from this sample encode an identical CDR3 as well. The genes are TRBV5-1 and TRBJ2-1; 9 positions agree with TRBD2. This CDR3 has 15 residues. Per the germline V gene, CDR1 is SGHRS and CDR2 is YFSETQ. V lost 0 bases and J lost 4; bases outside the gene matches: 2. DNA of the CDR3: TGCGCCAGCAGCTTGGGGCTAGCGGGATACAATGAGCAGTTCTTC. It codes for CASSLGLAGYNEQFF.